The 27 T cell receptor beta chains below were found in one sample sequenced in a study of naive and memory T cell subsets. Four PCR rounds used nested alpha and beta constant region primers plus the SP2 primer. TCRdb reanalysed the 5' RACE reads using MiXCR and keeps one entry per CDR3 protein. In the table there are 55,000 to 70,000 distinct CDR3 sequences, 7.2% of which are singletons. The library had UMIs added by 3' ligation of an oligonucleotide to TCR cDNA. These receptors came from a male donor in good health.

This clonotype turned up a few times. This chain connects TRBV10-3 to TRBJ1-6, with TRBD1 matching over 8 bases. Germline assignment: CDR1 ENHRY and CDR2 SYGVKD. There are 14 residues in the CDR3. V shed 6 bases and J 7 bases; nucleotides not matched to a gene: 5. The DNA for the CDR3 is TGTGCCATCAGAGCCGGACAGGGAAATTCACCCCTCCACTTT. Translating gives CAIRAGQGNSPLHF.

This clonotype was detected a few times. The CDR3 loop is CATGSGANVLTF. In nucleotides, the CDR3 is TGTGCCACCGGCTCTGGGGCCAACGTCCTGACTTTC. The chain employs TRBV19 and TRBJ2-6; D uncertain. Germline V lookup: CDR1 LNHDA, CDR2 SQIVND (reference sequence). The V gene lost 10 bases and the J gene lost 0 bases, with 4 bases spanning the gap. The CDR3 covers 12 residues.

This clonotype was detected a few times. The chain employs TRBV5-1 and TRBJ2-1; perhaps TRBD2 as D (6 bases). The V end was cut by 2 bases, the J end by 8 bases, with 17 bases between. Germline V gene lookup returns CDR1 SGHRS and CDR2 YFSETQ. The CDR3 runs to 15 residues. The CDR3 reads CASSLPGGLGDEQFF. CDR3 DNA sequence: TGCGCCAGCAGCTTACCAGGAGGGCTTGGTGATGAGCAGTTCTTC.

The rearrangement links TRBV11-2 to TRBJ1-1; D is unresolved. Trimming took off 4 bases at V and 0 bases at J, with 15 bases between the two ends. CDR3 size: 16 residues. Germline assignment: CDR1 SGHAT and CDR2 FQNNGV. The CDR3 protein is CASSSEGLFMNTEAFF. The CDR3 nucleotides read TGTGCCAGCAGCTCTGAAGGGCTCTTCATGAACACTGAAGCTTTCTTT.

This clonotype was counted a few times. The chain combines TRBV5-4 with TRBJ2-3; D gene ambiguous. This CDR3 has 15 residues. V gave up 3 bases and J gave up 4 bases, with 15 bases separating them. Germline assignment: CDR1 SGHNT and CDR2 YYREEE (reference sequence). The CDR3 protein is CASSSPPGSADTQYF. In DNA, the CDR3 is TGTGCCAGCAGCTCCCCCCCCGGATCCGCAGATACGCAGTATTTT.

This clonotype was seen at least ten times. This chain links TRBV2 with TRBJ1-5; unclear D gene. V lost 3 bases to trimming and J lost 2 bases, with 11 bases between them. The CDR3 runs to 15 residues. Germline loops: CDR1 SNHLY, CDR2 FYNNEI. CDR3 sequence reads: CASSEEGNGNQPQHF. Written as DNA, the CDR3 is TGTGCCAGCAGTGAGGAGGGTAATGGCAATCAGCCCCAGCATTTT.

Remarks on this clonotype: A much bigger clone sits one base away, suggesting this may be a read error. This sequence joins TRBV3-1 and TRBJ1-1; D not resolved. There are 13 residues in the CDR3. The V end lost 1 base, the J end lost 8 bases, and 11 bases lay between the germline ends. Germline V gene sequence: CDR1 LGHDT, CDR2 YNNKEL (reference sequence). The CDR3 DNA reads TGTGCCAGCAGCCAAGTGGTCGCCAGCGAAGCTTTCTTT. This sequence encodes CASSQVVASEAFF.

This clonotype was recorded once. The chain couples TRBV29-1 to TRBJ2-6; the D is unclear. Germline CDR1 SQVTM, CDR2 ANQGSEA. Trimming stripped 6 bases from V and 0 bases from J, with 15 bases between. There are 16 residues in the CDR3. This CDR3 reads CSVGWTAVSGANVLTF. CDR3 bases: TGCAGCGTGGGCTGGACGGCAGTCTCTGGGGCCAACGTCCTGACTTTC.

This clonotype was observed a handful of times. The chain employs TRBV4-1 and TRBJ1-6; D not resolved. CDR1 and CDR2 (germline): MGHRA, YSYEKL. The CDR3 runs to 16 residues. The V and J ends lost 0 bases and 5 bases respectively, with 11 bases between them. This chain's CDR3 is CASSQDAANNNSPLHF. Here the CDR3 DNA reads TGCGCCAGCAGCCAAGATGCCGCGAATAATAATTCACCCCTCCACTTT.

This clonotype was seen at least ten times. The chain links TRBV6-5 to TRBJ1-4; maybe TRBD1 (6 bases). Germline V gives CDR1 MNHEY, CDR2 SVGAGI. V shed 8 bases and J shed 6 bases, with 16 bases lying between them. The CDR3 spans 14 residues. The DNA for the CDR3 is TGTGCCAGCTCGCCCCGGGGGGCGGATGAAAAACTGTTTTTT. As protein: CASSPRGADEKLFF.

This clonotype was observed a handful of times. This rearrangement joins TRBV6-2 or TRBV6-3 to TRBJ2-1, with 8 positions matching TRBD2. Trimming cost V 0 bases and J 6 bases; bases outside gene matches: 4. Germline loops: CDR1 MNHEY, CDR2 SVGEGT. The CDR3 extends over 15 amino acids. This CDR3 reads CASSYSLAGPNEQFF. The DNA of the CDR3 is TGTGCCAGCAGTTACTCATTAGCGGGGCCCAATGAGCAGTTCTTC.

The V call is TRBV30, the J call TRBJ2-6, with D uncertain. V lost 3 bases, J lost 4 bases, and 10 bases lay in between. This CDR3 contains 14 residues. CDR1 is GTSNPN, CDR2 SVGIG, per germline (reference sequence). DNA of the CDR3: TGTGCCTGGAGGGGATCCTCCGGGGCCAACGTCCTGACTTTC. This codes for CAWRGSSGANVLTF.

This clonotype was counted a few times. V gene TRBV29-1 combines with J gene TRBJ2-2; 11 bases match TRBD2. V gave up 7 bases and J gave up 6 bases; unmatched junction bases: 13. The CDR3 has 16 amino acids. Germline V gene data show CDR1 as SQVTM and CDR2 as ANQGSEA. The CDR3 spells CSAQGLAGMDAGELFF. CDR3 DNA sequence: TGCAGCGCTCAAGGACTAGCGGGTATGGACGCCGGGGAGCTGTTTTTT.

This clonotype was picked up a small number of times. The CDR3 DNA reads TGTGCCAGCAGCTCCGCTAGACAGGTAGAAGACACCATATATTTT. Its protein product is CASSSARQVEDTIYF. The chain links TRBV5-6 to TRBJ1-3; a weak D match, TRBD1 (6 bases). The germline CDR1 and CDR2 sequences are SGHDT and YYEEEE. Trimming removed 3 bases at V and 8 bases at J, with 18 bases between. This CDR3 spans 15 amino acids.

This clonotype has ten or more counts. This chain joins TRBV3-1 and TRBJ2-7; TRBD1 might be the D (6 bases). Germline-derived CDR1 and CDR2 are LGHDT and YNNKEL (reference sequence). This CDR3 comprises 12 residues. The V gene lost 3 bases and the J gene lost 7 bases, with 10 bases spanning the gap. CDR3 loop: CASSHLQGEQYF. CDR3 nucleotides: TGTGCCAGCAGCCATCTTCAGGGGGAGCAGTACTTC.

This clonotype was counted only a few times. The rearrangement uses TRBV20-1 and TRBJ2-5; 10 nucleotides match TRBD2. Trimming removed 0 bases from V and 6 bases from J; junction bases left unmatched: 10. CDR1 DFQATT and CDR2 SNEGSKA come from the germline V gene (reference sequence). The CDR3 spans 16 residues. The CDR3 DNA follows: TGCAGTGCTAGAGATGGCGGGGTAGCGGGGGGAAAGACCCAGTACTTC. Its translation is CSARDGGVAGGKTQYF.

V is TRBV10-1 and J is TRBJ1-1, with D possibly TRBD1 on 6 matching bases. The CDR3 is made up of 13 amino acids. Germline-derived CDR1 and CDR2 are WNHNN and SYGVQD (reference sequence). V was shortened by 3 bases and J by 1 base, with 6 bases between the two germline ends. Here the CDR3 DNA reads TGCGCCAGCAGTGAACAGGGGAACACTGAAGCTTTCTTT. Translated: CASSEQGNTEAFF.

The V and J genes are TRBV29-1 and TRBJ2-7, with D tentatively TRBD1 (6 bases). V lost 6 bases, J lost 2 bases, and 20 bases lay in between. This CDR3 is built from 15 residues. The V gene's germline CDR1 is SQVTM and CDR2 ANQGSEA. The CDR3: CSVTHRGDTPYEQYF. Written as DNA, the CDR3 is TGCAGCGTAACTCACCGAGGGGACACCCCCTACGAGCAGTACTTC.

This rearrangement joins TRBV29-1 to TRBJ1-4; TRBD1 matches at 8 bases. Germline lookup yields CDR1 SQVTM and CDR2 ANQGSEA. The V segment lost 6 bases and the J segment 12 bases; nucleotides outside the gene matches: 12. This CDR3 comprises 13 residues. CDR3: CSVPRTGSLELFF. The CDR3, as DNA: TGCAGCGTACCGCGGACAGGGAGTCTTGAACTGTTTTTT.

This clonotype was counted only a few times. This chain uses TRBV20-1 with TRBJ2-5; weak D call: TRBD2 (6 bases). The CDR3 loop spans 13 amino acids. Germline CDR1 and CDR2: DFQATT and SNEGSKA (reference sequence). Trimming left V 4 bases short and J 1 base short, with 10 bases between. The CDR3 loop reads CSATRGGQETQYF. The CDR3 region has the DNA TGCAGTGCTACGCGGGGCGGCCAAGAGACCCAGTACTTC.

This clonotype was counted at least ten times. V is TRBV12-3 or TRBV12-4 and J is TRBJ1-2, with TRBD1 matching 9 bases. This CDR3 has 15 residues. Trimming removed 5 bases from V and 2 bases from J; junction bases left unmatched: 6. The CDR3 DNA follows: TGTGCCAGCAGTCCGTCCGGGACAGGGAACTATGGCTACACCTTC. Translating it yields CASSPSGTGNYGYTF.

This clonotype appeared a few times. The chain links TRBV27 to TRBJ2-7, with a possible D match to TRBD1 (5 bases). Germline values: CDR1 MNHEY, CDR2 SMNVEV (reference sequence). The CDR3 length is 11 residues. V lost 5 bases and J 7 bases, leaving 9 bases between the germline ends. The CDR3 sequence: CASSTPGEQYF. The CDR3 DNA follows: TGTGCCAGCAGTACACCAGGGGAGCAGTACTTC.

This clonotype was observed many times. The rearrangement uses TRBV11-2 and TRBJ2-7; D may be TRBD2 (7 bases). V was pared by 5 bases and J by 2 bases, with 13 bases between. The CDR3 has 14 amino acids. Germline V lookup: CDR1 SGHAT, CDR2 FQNNGV. The DNA of the CDR3 is TGTGCCAGCAGCGCTGGGGGGGGCACCTACGAGCAGTACTTC. Its protein product is CASSAGGGTYEQYF.

This clonotype was seen only a few times. The gene calls are TRBV5-1 and TRBJ2-1, with 9 bases lining up with TRBD2. With V trimmed by 2 bases and J by 1 base, 7 bases remained unmatched. Germline CDR1 reads SGHRS; CDR2 reads YFSETQ. The CDR3 has 17 residues. The CDR3 DNA reads as TGCGCCAGCAGCTTTTCGCCGACTAGCGGATCCTACAATGAGCAGTTCTTC. This encodes CASSFSPTSGSYNEQFF.

This clonotype was seen at least ten times. This sequence joins TRBV6-5 and TRBJ2-3, with a weak D call TRBD1 (6 bases). V was cut by 6 bases and J by 3 bases, with 13 bases left in between. The CDR3 runs 14 residues. Germline V gives CDR1 MNHEY, CDR2 SVGAGI. CDR3 bases: TGTGCCAGCAGAAGAGGCAGGGGAACAGATACGCAGTATTTT. Protein sequence: CASRRGRGTDTQYF.

This clonotype has ten or more counts. The J gene is TRBJ2-3, the V gene TRBV29-1; 7 nucleotides line up with TRBD2. V shed 3 bases and J 0 bases; nucleotides not matched to a gene: 15. CDR3 length: 18 residues. The germline CDR1 and CDR2 sequences are SQVTM and ANQGSEA. The CDR3: CSVDGLGLKLSSTDTQYF. DNA for the CDR3: TGCAGCGTTGACGGACTAGGCCTTAAACTATCTAGCACAGATACGCAGTATTTT.

This clonotype was found many times. The chain recombines TRBV5-1 with TRBJ2-7; 8 nucleotides align to TRBD1. The CDR3 extends over 15 amino acids. Germline assignment: CDR1 SGHRS and CDR2 YFSETQ. Trimming took 0 bases from V and 3 from J; bases not matched to a gene: 5. The CDR3 spells CASSLEGQGNYEQYF. Written as DNA, the CDR3 is TGCGCCAGCAGCTTGGAAGGACAGGGCAACTACGAGCAGTACTTC.